This passage covers 9 T cell receptor beta chains from one sample sequenced in a study of T cells in Graves' hyperthyroidism and ophthalmopathy. Researchers amplified the TCR beta CDR3 regions from RNA transcripts. The HTBI primer set served for first-round RT-PCR of the TCR CDR3. TCRdb analysed the multiplex PCR reads with MiXCR anew, one entry per CDR3 protein. The sample yields about 250,000 distinct CDR3 sequences, approximately 25% seen once. The sample consisted of blood. These receptor sequences come from a woman aged 40 to 50 with Graves' ophthalmopathy.

This clonotype was seen at least ten times. This rearrangement joins TRBV27 to TRBJ2-7; perhaps D is TRBD1 or TRBD2 (7 bases each). V lost 2 bases and J lost 1, with 12 bases in between. Germline CDR1 is MNHEY and CDR2 is SMNVEV (reference sequence). The CDR3 is 15 amino acids. This CDR3 reads CASSLSQGGSYEQYF. The CDR3 bases are TGTGCCAGCAGTTTAAGCCAGGGGGGGTCCTACGAGCAGTACTTC.

The chain recombines TRBV6-1 with TRBJ2-6, with D tentatively TRBD2 (6 bases). CDR1 and CDR2 from the germline V gene are MNHNS and SASEGT. Trimming took off 4 bases at V and 0 bases at J, with 13 bases between the two ends. The CDR3 is made up of 17 amino acids. In DNA form, the CDR3 reads TGTGCCAGCAGTGGGCGGGGCACAAGCTCTGGGGCCAACGTCCTGACTTTC. Its translation: CASSGRGTSSGANVLTF.

This clonotype has ten or more counts. CDR3 nucleotide sequence: TGTGCCAGCAAAACAGGTCGTTTGGGGGAGACCCAGTACTTC. Translated, it gives CASKTGRLGETQYF. V is TRBV2 and J is TRBJ2-5, with D perhaps matching TRBD1 (5 bases). There are 14 residues in the CDR3. From germline, CDR1 is SNHLY and CDR2 FYNNEI. Trimming took off 7 bases at V and 5 bases at J, with 17 bases between the two ends.

This clonotype was seen repeatedly, ten times or more. This chain uses TRBV5-1 with TRBJ1-1, with a tentative D call TRBD1 (5 bases). The CDR3 length is 15 residues. Trimming stripped 0 bases from V and 5 bases from J, with 14 bases between. CDR1 is SGHRS, CDR2 YFSETQ, per germline. The CDR3 DNA reads TGCGCCAGCAGCTTGGAGCGGCAGGGAGGGACTGAAGCTTTCTTT. Its translation is CASSLERQGGTEAFF.

This clonotype was counted ten times or more. The chain's CDR3 is CASSLYSGTGELFF. Written as DNA, the CDR3 is TGTGCCAGCAGCTTATATTCGGGCACCGGGGAGCTGTTTTTT. The chain is built from TRBV7-8 and TRBJ2-2; D remains ambiguous. The CDR3 is 14 residues long. Trimming removed 2 bases at V and 4 bases at J, with 8 bases between. The germline CDR1 and CDR2 sequences are SGHVS and FQNEAQ.

Points on this clonotype: Just one base apart from a much larger clone, this may be a read error. The V call is TRBV2, the J call TRBJ2-5, with 8 nucleotides matching TRBD1. CDR3 length: 16 amino acids. The germline gives CDR1 SNHLY, CDR2 FYNNEI. This chain's CDR3 is CANSYTTGASQETQYF. The CDR3 nucleotides read TGTGCCAACAGTTACACGACAGGGGCTTCCCAAGAGACCCAGTACTTC.

The table lists this clonotype with many counts. CDR3 bases: TGTGCCTGGAGTGTACAACAGGGAATCTTCTTT. Protein: CAWSVQQGIFF. The chain links TRBV30 to TRBJ1-1; a weak D match, TRBD1 (6 bases). This CDR3 is 11 amino acids long. V lost 0 bases and J 14 bases, leaving 13 bases between the germline ends. CDR1 is GTSNPN, CDR2 SVGIG, per germline (reference sequence).

In this sample, this clonotype turned up many times. The rearrangement uses TRBV11-2 and TRBJ2-5, with 7 bases identical to TRBD2. V was clipped by 0 bases and J by 1 base; unmatched bases: 11. CDR1 SGHAT and CDR2 FQNNGV come from the germline V gene. This CDR3 region has 18 residues. Here the CDR3 reads CASSLDIWGGASQETQYF. CDR3 DNA sequence: TGTGCCAGCAGCTTAGATATTTGGGGGGGAGCTAGCCAAGAGACCCAGTACTTC.

The chain joins TRBV27 to TRBJ1-1, with D tentatively TRBD1 (5 bases). The CDR3 totals 11 residues. The V gene lost 6 bases and the J gene lost 7 bases, with 9 bases spanning the gap. Looked up from germline, CDR1 is MNHEY and CDR2 is SMNVEV (reference sequence). The DNA for the CDR3 is TGTGCCAGCAGCAGGGACGGTGAAGCTTTCTTT. Translating it yields CASSRDGEAFF.